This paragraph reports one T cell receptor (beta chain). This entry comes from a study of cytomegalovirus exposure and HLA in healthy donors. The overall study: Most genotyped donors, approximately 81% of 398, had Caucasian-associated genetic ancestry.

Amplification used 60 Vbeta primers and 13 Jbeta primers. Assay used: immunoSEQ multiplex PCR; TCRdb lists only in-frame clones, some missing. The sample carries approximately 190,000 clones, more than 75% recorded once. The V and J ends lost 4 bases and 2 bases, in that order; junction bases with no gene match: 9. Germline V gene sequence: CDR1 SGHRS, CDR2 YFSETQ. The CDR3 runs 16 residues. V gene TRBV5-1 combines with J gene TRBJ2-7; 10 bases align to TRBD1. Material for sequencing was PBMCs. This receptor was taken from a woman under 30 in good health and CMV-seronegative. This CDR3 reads CASSIKRDRGTYEQYF. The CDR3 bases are TGCGCCAGCAGCATAAAACGGGACAGGGGCACCTACGAGCAGTACTTC.